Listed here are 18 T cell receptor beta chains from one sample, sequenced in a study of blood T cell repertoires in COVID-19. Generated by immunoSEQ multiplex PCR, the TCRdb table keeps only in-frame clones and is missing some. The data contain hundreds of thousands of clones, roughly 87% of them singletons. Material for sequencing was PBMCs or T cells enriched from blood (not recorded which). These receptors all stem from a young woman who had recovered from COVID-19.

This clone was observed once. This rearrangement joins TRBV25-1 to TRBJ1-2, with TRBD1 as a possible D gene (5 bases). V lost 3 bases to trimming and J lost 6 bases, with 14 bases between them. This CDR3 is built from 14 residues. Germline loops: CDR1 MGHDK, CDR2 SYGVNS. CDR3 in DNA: TGTGCCAGCAGTGATCGACTTCGGGGGGATGGCTACACCTTC. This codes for CASSDRLRGDGYTF.

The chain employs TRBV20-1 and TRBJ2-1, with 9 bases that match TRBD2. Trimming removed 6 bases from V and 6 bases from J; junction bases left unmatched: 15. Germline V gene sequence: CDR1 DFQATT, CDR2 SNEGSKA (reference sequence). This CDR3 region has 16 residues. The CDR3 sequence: CSASPVIAGVGNEQFF. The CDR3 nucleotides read TGCAGTGCAAGTCCCGTCATAGCGGGAGTTGGCAATGAGCAGTTCTTC.

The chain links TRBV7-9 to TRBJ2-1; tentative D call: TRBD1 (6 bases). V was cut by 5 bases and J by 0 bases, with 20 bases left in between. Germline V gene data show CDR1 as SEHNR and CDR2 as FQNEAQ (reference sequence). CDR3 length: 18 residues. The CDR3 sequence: CASSPARGTTGSYNEQFF. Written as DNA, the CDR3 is TGTGCCAGCAGCCCTGCCCGAGGGACAACCGGCTCCTACAATGAGCAGTTCTTC.

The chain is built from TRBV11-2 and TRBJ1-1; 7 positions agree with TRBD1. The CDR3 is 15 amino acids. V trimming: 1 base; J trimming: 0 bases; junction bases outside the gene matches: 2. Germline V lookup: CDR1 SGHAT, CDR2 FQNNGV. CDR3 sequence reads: CASSLAGQLNTEAFF. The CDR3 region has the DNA TGTGCCAGCAGCTTAGCGGGACAGCTGAACACTGAAGCTTTCTTT. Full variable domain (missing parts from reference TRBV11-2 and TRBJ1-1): EAGVAQSPRYKIIEKRQSVAFWCNPISGHATLYWYQQILGQGPKLLIQFQNNGVVDDSQLPKDRFSAERLKGVDSTLKIQPAKLEDSAVYLCASSLAGQLNTEAFFGQGTRLTVV.

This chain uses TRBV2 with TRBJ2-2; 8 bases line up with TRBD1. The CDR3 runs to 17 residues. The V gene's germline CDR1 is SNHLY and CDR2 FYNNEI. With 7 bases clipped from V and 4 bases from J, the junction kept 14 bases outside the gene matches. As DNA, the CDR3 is TGTGCCAGCATGGACGGGCAGGGGGCAGTAAGCACCGGGGAGCTGTTTTTT. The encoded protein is CASMDGQGAVSTGELFF.

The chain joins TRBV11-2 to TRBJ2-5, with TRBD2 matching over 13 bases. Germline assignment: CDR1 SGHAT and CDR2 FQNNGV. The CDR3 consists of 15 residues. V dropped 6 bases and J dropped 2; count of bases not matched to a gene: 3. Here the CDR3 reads CASRGLAGVQETQYF. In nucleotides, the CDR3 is TGTGCCAGCAGAGGACTAGCGGGAGTTCAAGAGACCCAGTACTTC.

The CDR3 DNA reads as TGTGCCAGCAGTCCTCTCGCGGCTTACCAAGAGACCCAGTACTTC. Encoded protein: CASSPLAAYQETQYF. The chain couples TRBV28 to TRBJ2-5, with D unresolved. The CDR3 is 15 amino acids. V was shortened by 5 bases and J by 0 bases, with 13 bases between the two germline ends. Germline CDR1 is MDHEN and CDR2 is SYDVKM.

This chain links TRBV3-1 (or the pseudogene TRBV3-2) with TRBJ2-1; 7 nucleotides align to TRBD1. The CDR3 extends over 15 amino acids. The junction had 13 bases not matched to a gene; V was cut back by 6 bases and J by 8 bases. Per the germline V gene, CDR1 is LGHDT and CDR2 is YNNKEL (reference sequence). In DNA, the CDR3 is TGTGCCAGCAGTCCCCTTGCCGGGACAGACTATGAGCAGTTCTTC. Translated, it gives CASSPLAGTDYEQFF.

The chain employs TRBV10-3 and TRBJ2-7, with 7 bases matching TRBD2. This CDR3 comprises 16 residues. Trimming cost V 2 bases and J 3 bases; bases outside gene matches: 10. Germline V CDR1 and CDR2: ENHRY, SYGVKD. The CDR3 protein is CAISEVQGGALYEQYF. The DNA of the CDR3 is TGTGCCATCAGTGAGGTCCAGGGAGGGGCCCTCTACGAGCAGTACTTC.

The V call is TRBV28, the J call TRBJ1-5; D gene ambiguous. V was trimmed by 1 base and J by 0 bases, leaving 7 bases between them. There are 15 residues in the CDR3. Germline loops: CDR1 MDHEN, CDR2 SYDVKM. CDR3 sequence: CASSLSVNSNQPQHF. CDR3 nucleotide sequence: TGTGCCAGCAGTTTATCAGTTAATAGCAATCAGCCCCAGCATTTT.

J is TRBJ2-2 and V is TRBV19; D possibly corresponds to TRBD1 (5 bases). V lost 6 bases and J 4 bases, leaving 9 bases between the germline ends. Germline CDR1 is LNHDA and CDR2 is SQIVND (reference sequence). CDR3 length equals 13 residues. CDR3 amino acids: CASSWQGTGELFF. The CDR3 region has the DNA TGTGCCAGTAGCTGGCAGGGCACCGGGGAGCTGTTTTTT.

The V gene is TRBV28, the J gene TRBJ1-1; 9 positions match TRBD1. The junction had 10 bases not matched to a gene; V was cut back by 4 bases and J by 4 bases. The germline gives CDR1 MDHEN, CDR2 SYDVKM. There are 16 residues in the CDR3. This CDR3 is CASSYLPGQGSTEAFF. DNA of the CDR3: TGTGCCAGCAGTTACCTTCCGGGACAGGGCAGCACTGAAGCTTTCTTT.

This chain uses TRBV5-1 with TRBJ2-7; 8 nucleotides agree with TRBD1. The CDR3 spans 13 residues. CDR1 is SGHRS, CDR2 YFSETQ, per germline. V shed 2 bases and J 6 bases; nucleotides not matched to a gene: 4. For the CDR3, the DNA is TGCGCCAGCAGCTTACAGGGGGTCGCCGAGCAGTACTTC. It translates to CASSLQGVAEQYF.

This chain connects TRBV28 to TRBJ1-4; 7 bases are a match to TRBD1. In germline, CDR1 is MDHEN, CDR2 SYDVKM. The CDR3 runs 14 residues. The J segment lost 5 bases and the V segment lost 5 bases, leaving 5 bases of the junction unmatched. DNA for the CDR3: TGTGCCAGCAGTCCGGGACAGCAGAATGAAAAACTGTTTTTT. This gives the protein CASSPGQQNEKLFF.

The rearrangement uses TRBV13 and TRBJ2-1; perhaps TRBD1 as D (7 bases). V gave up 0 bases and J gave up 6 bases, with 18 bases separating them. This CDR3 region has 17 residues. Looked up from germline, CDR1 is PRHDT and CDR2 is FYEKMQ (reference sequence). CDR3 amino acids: CASSLGIGGGVSNEQFF. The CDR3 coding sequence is TGTGCCAGCAGCTTAGGCATTGGAGGGGGCGTAAGCAATGAGCAGTTCTTC.

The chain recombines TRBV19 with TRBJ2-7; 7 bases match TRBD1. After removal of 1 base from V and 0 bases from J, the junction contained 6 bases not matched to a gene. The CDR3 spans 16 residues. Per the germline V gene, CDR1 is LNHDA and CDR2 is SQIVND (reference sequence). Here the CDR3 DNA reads TGTGCCAGTAGTATAGCCCTAACAGGGGCCTCCTACGAGCAGTACTTC. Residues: CASSIALTGASYEQYF.

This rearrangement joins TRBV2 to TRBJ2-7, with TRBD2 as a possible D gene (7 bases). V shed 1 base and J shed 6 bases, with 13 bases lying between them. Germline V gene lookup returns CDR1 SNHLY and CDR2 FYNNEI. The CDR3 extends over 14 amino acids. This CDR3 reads CASSEVTRGGEQYF. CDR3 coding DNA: TGTGCCAGCAGTGAAGTAACTAGGGGGGGCGAGCAGTACTTC.

The CDR3, as DNA: TGTGCCAGCGCCTTTTCAGGGGGAAGCAATCAGCCCCAGCATTTT. This codes for CASAFSGGSNQPQHF. The chain combines TRBV2 with TRBJ1-5; 7 positions agree with TRBD1. Germline values: CDR1 SNHLY, CDR2 FYNNEI. The CDR3 sequence is 15 residues long. The ends lost 8 bases at V and 1 base at J; junction bases unmatched: 8.